This passage covers 2 T cell receptor beta chains from one sample sequenced in a study of OX40 agonist ivuxolimab in advanced cancers. Measured with immunoSEQ multiplex PCR; TCRdb has only the in-frame clones, and not every one. The sample gives fewer than 50,000 clones, roughly 90% of which show up once; approximately 0.62% is in the top ten. The material was CD4+ or CD8+ T cells sorted from blood, obtained in a trial of the OX40 agonist ivuxolimab. The receptors here all came from an adult with an advanced solid tumor such as melanoma, head and neck, liver or kidney cancer.

The chain couples TRBV2 to TRBJ1-1, with D possibly TRBD1 on 5 matching bases. CDR1 and CDR2 (germline): SNHLY, FYNNEI. V was trimmed by 7 bases and J by 0 bases, leaving 9 bases between them. This CDR3 is 13 amino acids long. The CDR3 protein is CASKTDLNTEAFF. The CDR3 DNA is TGTGCCAGCAAGACAGACTTGAACACTGAAGCTTTCTTT.

The rearrangement links TRBV28 to TRBJ1-5, with D perhaps matching TRBD1 (6 bases). Germline-derived CDR1 and CDR2 are MDHEN and SYDVKM. The V end was cut by 2 bases, the J end by 7 bases, with 12 bases between. The CDR3 length is 14 residues. The chain's CDR3 is CASSLIQGTQPQHF. Written as DNA, the CDR3 is TGTGCCAGCAGTTTAATTCAGGGGACGCAGCCCCAGCATTTT.